The 30 T cell receptor beta chains listed next were all sequenced from one sample in a study of post-analysis software for immune sequencing data. Study-wide findings and caveats: TRBV5-6, TRBV5-1 and TRBV20-1 belonged to a set of roughly five TRBV segments that were more frequent in patients than controls.

Sequencing libraries made from TCR beta cDNA carried unique molecular identifiers. TCRdb reprocessed the PCR reads via MiXCR and lists one record per CDR3 protein. The sample records fewer than 700,000 distinct CDR3 sequences, 44% being singletons. The antigens these receptors bind are not known. Material: blood. These TCRs come from a girl between 5 and 17 years old with multiple sclerosis.

The chain uses TRBV12-3 or TRBV12-4 and TRBJ1-2; D gene unclear. V was cut by 5 bases and J by 4 bases, with 17 bases left in between. The CDR3 loop spans 15 amino acids. CDR3 residues: CASSTDGRGVYGYTF. DNA of the CDR3: TGTGCCAGCAGTACCGACGGACGCGGAGTCTATGGCTACACCTTC.

The rearrangement uses TRBV6-5 and TRBJ1-2; D unresolved. V was cut by 3 bases and J by 2 bases, with 13 bases left in between. The CDR3 has 15 amino acids. In germline, CDR1 is MNHEY, CDR2 SVGAGI. CDR3 loop: CASSYRRRANYGYTF. The DNA for the CDR3 is TGTGCCAGCAGTTATCGAAGAAGGGCAAACTATGGCTACACCTTC.

The gene calls are TRBV27 and TRBJ2-6, with D perhaps given as TRBD1 or TRBD2 (6 bases each). The CDR3 totals 14 residues. V was pared by 6 bases and J by 2 bases, with 8 bases between. Germline assignment: CDR1 MNHEY and CDR2 SMNVEV (reference sequence). The CDR3 nucleotides are TGTGCCAGCAGGGGGGGCGCTGGGGCCAACGTCCTGACTTTC. This codes for CASRGGAGANVLTF.

The chain combines TRBV29-1 with TRBJ2-2, with TRBD1 matching over 12 bases. Germline lookup yields CDR1 SQVTM and CDR2 ANQGSEA. The V and J ends lost 5 bases and 4 bases, in that order; junction bases with no gene match: 11. The CDR3 runs 17 residues. The CDR3 DNA sequence: TGCAGCGTTCCGGGACAGGGGGCTGGTCAGACCACCGGGGAGCTGTTTTTT. Translation: CSVPGQGAGQTTGELFF.

This clonotype was detected a few times. The chain combines TRBV10-3 with TRBJ2-3, with TRBD2 identical over 8 bases. The CDR3 is 15 amino acids. V was pared by 6 bases and J by 2 bases, with 7 bases of the junction left unmatched. Per germline, CDR1 ENHRY and CDR2 SYGVKD. CDR3 region: CAIRKSREDTDTQYF. In DNA, the CDR3 is TGTGCCATCAGGAAGTCGCGGGAGGACACAGATACGCAGTATTTT.

For this clonotype: A much larger clone differs from this one at a single base, so this may be a read error. The genes are TRBV7-6 and TRBJ2-6, with unresolved D. Germline V lookup: CDR1 SGHVS, CDR2 FNYEAQ. The CDR3 consists of 14 residues. CDR3 sequence (DNA): TGTGCCAGCGGCTTAGAAGCCGGGGCCAACGTCCTGACTTTC. It is translated as CASGLEAGANVLTF.

Written as DNA, the CDR3 is TGCGCCAGCAGCTTATCCAGGGGGTTTGAAGCTTTCTTT. This encodes CASSLSRGFEAFF. The chain couples TRBV5-1 to TRBJ1-1; 7 bases fit TRBD1. CDR3 length: 13 amino acids. J lost 7 bases, V lost 2 bases, and 5 bases had no gene match. Germline V gives CDR1 SGHRS, CDR2 YFSETQ.

This clonotype appeared a few times. This chain uses TRBV29-1 with TRBJ2-1; D ambiguous. Germline assignment: CDR1 SQVTM and CDR2 ANQGSEA. This CDR3 region has 12 residues. Deletions cut 7 bases from V and 7 bases from J, with 14 bases between. The CDR3 reads CSAPRNGNEQFF. Written as DNA, the CDR3 is TGCAGCGCCCCTCGGAACGGGAATGAGCAGTTCTTC.

The chain carries TRBV20-1 and TRBJ1-1, with D possibly TRBD1 on 6 matching bases. Trimming took off 3 bases at V and 3 bases at J, with 11 bases between the two ends. The germline CDR1 and CDR2 sequences are DFQATT and SNEGSKA (reference sequence). There are 13 residues in the CDR3. CDR3 protein: CSASNTGYTEAFF. For the CDR3, the DNA is TGCAGTGCTAGCAATACAGGGTACACTGAAGCTTTCTTT.

This chain connects TRBV9 to TRBJ2-5, with D unresolved. Looked up from germline, CDR1 is SGDLS and CDR2 is YYNGEE. Trimming left V 0 bases short and J 0 bases short, with 9 bases between. This CDR3 has 15 amino acids. CDR3 DNA sequence: TGTGCCAGCAGCGTAGATACGTCAAACCAAGAGACCCAGTACTTC. Translation: CASSVDTSNQETQYF. Drawing the rest from reference TRBV9 and TRBJ2-5, the complete variable domain is DSGVTQTPKHLITATGQRVTLRCSPRSGDLSVYWYQQSLDQGLQFLIQYYNGEERAKGNILERFSAQQFPDLHSELNLSSLELGDSALYFCASSVDTSNQETQYFGPGTRLLVL.

This clonotype was found a few times. The chain uses TRBV19 and TRBJ1-5; D remains ambiguous. CDR3 length: 14 residues. Trimming stripped 5 bases from V and 6 bases from J, with 14 bases between. The germline gives CDR1 LNHDA, CDR2 SQIVND (reference sequence). This CDR3 is CASSRPELGQPQHF. The CDR3 coding sequence is TGTGCCAGTAGTCGGCCCGAGTTGGGTCAGCCCCAGCATTTT.

The chain joins TRBV6-5 to TRBJ2-3; no clear D. CDR1 is MNHEY and CDR2 is SVGAGI in the germline V gene. Trimming stripped 5 bases from V and 2 bases from J, with 14 bases between. The length of the CDR3 is 15 residues. In DNA, the CDR3 is TGTGCCAGCAGTAAAGGCCGTTGGAACACAGATACGCAGTATTTT. Its translation: CASSKGRWNTDTQYF.

This chain links TRBV5-6 with TRBJ2-1, with TRBD2 matching 13 bases. V dropped 4 bases and J dropped 10; count of bases not matched to a gene: 2. The CDR3 runs to 13 residues. Germline values: CDR1 SGHDT, CDR2 YYEEEE. This CDR3 is CASSLTSGREQFF. The CDR3 DNA reads TGTGCCAGCAGCCTGACTAGCGGGAGGGAGCAGTTCTTC. Supplemented by reference TRBV5-6 and TRBJ2-1, the full variable domain reads DAGVTQSPTHLIKTRGQQVTLRCSPKSGHDTVSWYQQALGQGPQFIFQYYEEEERQRGNFPDRFSGHQFPNYSSELNVNALLLGDSALYLCASSLTSGREQFFGPGTRLTVL.

This clonotype came up a few times. The chain couples TRBV12-3 or TRBV12-4 to TRBJ2-7; D perhaps matches TRBD2 (5 bases). Trimming shortened V by 5 bases and J by 3 bases, and 14 bases separated the two germline ends. The CDR3 loop spans 14 amino acids. The CDR3 bases are TGTGCCAGCAGTAGTAGGCGGGCTTTCTACGAGCAGTACTTC. Its translation: CASSSRRAFYEQYF.

The chain uses TRBV12-3 or TRBV12-4 and TRBJ2-4; D is undetermined. This CDR3 has 13 amino acids. Trimming removed 6 bases at V and 15 bases at J, with 21 bases between. The CDR3 spells CASSRGWQLRPYF. CDR3 bases: TGTGCCAGCAGCCGCGGTTGGCAATTACGGCCGTACTTC.

The chain has TRBV20-1 and TRBJ2-7; the D gene is possibly TRBD1 (6 bases). The V gene lost 4 bases and the J gene lost 1 base, with 17 bases spanning the gap. Germline V CDR1 and CDR2: DFQATT, SNEGSKA (reference sequence). The CDR3 extends over 15 amino acids. In DNA, the CDR3 is TGCAGTGCTAACACCGACAGGACCTTTTCCTACGAGCAGTACTTC. Translation gives CSANTDRTFSYEQYF.

A few counts support this clonotype. This sequence joins TRBV29-1 and TRBJ2-5; D call uncertain. The CDR3 totals 13 residues. V gave up 4 bases and J gave up 1 base, with 10 bases separating them. The V gene's germline CDR1 is SQVTM and CDR2 ANQGSEA. The CDR3 bases are TGCAGCGTTGTCCAGGAGCTCCAAGAGACCCAGTACTTC. This gives the protein CSVVQELQETQYF.

This chain connects TRBV10-3 to TRBJ1-2; D is undetermined. Trimming shortened V by 7 bases and J by 6 bases, and 12 bases separated the two germline ends. The CDR3 spans 12 residues. Germline-derived CDR1 and CDR2 are ENHRY and SYGVKD. The CDR3 is CAITSAGDGYTF. In DNA, the CDR3 is TGTGCCATCACCTCGGCTGGGGATGGCTACACCTTC.

Details on this clonotype: A much larger clone lies a single base off, so this may be a read error. This chain connects TRBV6-5 to TRBJ2-1; 8 bases agree with TRBD1. The CDR3 contains 13 residues. Germline values: CDR1 MNHEY, CDR2 SVGAGI. V dropped 7 bases and J dropped 8; count of bases not matched to a gene: 7. This CDR3 is CASNDRGLDEQFF. The CDR3 DNA is TGTGCCAGCAACGACAGGGGTCTCGATGAGCAGTTCTTC.

The chain is built from TRBV5-1 and TRBJ2-1, with D possibly matching TRBD2 (5 bases). This CDR3 is 13 amino acids long. Deletions cut 4 bases from V and 6 bases from J, with 11 bases between. The germline V gene encodes CDR1 SGHRS and CDR2 YFSETQ. The CDR3 coding sequence is TGCGCCAGCAGCGGGGTAGCGAGCAATGAGCAGTTCTTC. Translation gives CASSGVASNEQFF.

Note on this clonotype: Since no conserved phenylalanine or tryptophan closes the CDR3, a read error is the likely cause. The J gene is TRBJ2-5, the V gene TRBV27; TRBD1 matches 8 bases. CDR3 size: 15 residues. J gave up 4 bases and V 2 bases, and 6 bases lay outside the gene matches. CDR1 MNHEY and CDR2 SMNVEV come from the germline V gene (reference sequence). The CDR3 loop reads CASSLDRGTPETQYV. Written as DNA, the CDR3 is TGTGCCAGCAGTTTAGACAGGGGAACGCCAGAGACCCAGTACGTC.

The chain has TRBV7-9 and TRBJ2-2; D might be TRBD2 (5 bases). CDR1 SEHNR and CDR2 FQNEAQ come from the germline V gene (reference sequence). The length of the CDR3 is 16 residues. The V end was cut by 5 bases, the J end by 0 bases, with 13 bases between. This CDR3 is CASSPSGGSNTGELFF. The CDR3, as DNA: TGTGCCAGCAGCCCATCGGGCGGGTCGAACACCGGGGAGCTGTTTTTT.

This clonotype appeared once. The rearrangement uses TRBV7-2 and TRBJ2-5; 10 nucleotides align to TRBD1. With 5 bases clipped from V and 5 bases from J, the junction kept 11 bases outside the gene matches. This CDR3 is built from 16 residues. Germline V lookup: CDR1 SGHTA, CDR2 FQGNSA. CDR3 sequence reads: CASSIFRTGGGETQYF. CDR3 nucleotides: TGTGCCAGCAGCATATTTCGGACAGGGGGTGGGGAGACCCAGTACTTC. Full variable domain (remainder filled in from reference TRBV7-2 and TRBJ2-5): GAGVSQSPSNKVTEKGKDVELRCDPISGHTALYWYRQSLGQGLEFLIYFQGNSAPDKSGLPSDRFSAERTGGSVSTLTIQRTQQEDSAVYLCASSIFRTGGGETQYFGPGTRLLVL.

This chain uses TRBV12-3 or TRBV12-4 with TRBJ2-7; the match to TRBD1 covers 11 bases. V trimming: 5 bases; J trimming: 3 bases; junction bases outside the gene matches: 0. CDR3 length equals 13 residues. DNA for the CDR3: TGTGCCAGCAGTGGGACAGGGGGCTACGAGCAGTACTTC. Translated: CASSGTGGYEQYF.

This clonotype turned up a few times. The chain combines TRBV4-2 with TRBJ1-2; perhaps TRBD1 as D (5 bases). The CDR3 runs 14 residues. The germline CDR1 and CDR2 sequences are LGHNA and YNFKEQ. The germline V and J ends were trimmed by 0 bases and 4 bases, with 9 bases remaining between them. CDR3 sequence: CASSQEPGGYGYTF. The CDR3 region has the DNA TGTGCCAGCAGCCAAGAACCGGGGGGCTATGGCTACACCTTC.

This clonotype was seen more than once but under ten times. This chain joins TRBV5-1 and TRBJ2-5, with 12 bases identical to TRBD2. V shed 0 bases and J 4 bases; nucleotides not matched to a gene: 10. Germline-derived CDR1 and CDR2 are SGHRS and YFSETQ. The CDR3 totals 18 residues. DNA of the CDR3: TGCGCCAGCAGCTTGGCCCCTCGGACTAGCGGGGTAGGAGAGACCCAGTACTTC. This gives the protein CASSLAPRTSGVGETQYF.

This clonotype turned up a few times. V usage is TRBV29-1 and J usage is TRBJ1-2; the D gene is possibly TRBD1 (5 bases). Germline V gene sequence: CDR1 SQVTM, CDR2 ANQGSEA. Trimming took 6 bases from V and 4 from J, leaving 15 bases between them. The CDR3 has 13 residues. For the CDR3, the DNA is TGCAGCGTGCGAGGGGCCCGGGGCTATGGCTACACCTTC. Translated: CSVRGARGYGYTF.

V is TRBV2 and J is TRBJ2-1; TRBD1 matches 8 bases. Trimming took 7 bases from V and 12 from J; bases not matched to a gene: 8. This CDR3 contains 12 residues. CDR1 is SNHLY, CDR2 FYNNEI, per germline. The CDR3 here is CASTSTGETQFF. The CDR3 nucleotides read TGTGCCAGCACTTCGACAGGGGAAACGCAGTTCTTC.

This clonotype was seen more than once but under ten times. The chain couples TRBV7-2 to TRBJ2-5, with 9 bases lining up with TRBD2. The J call could be wrong; TRBJ2-7 is a better fit for the DNA end. The germline CDR1 and CDR2 sequences are SGHTA and FQGNSA. This CDR3 is 14 amino acids long. The CDR3 DNA reads as TGTGCCAGCAGCCCCGGGACTAGCCAGGACGAGCAGTACTTC. Translated, it gives CASSPGTSQDEQYF.

Here the CDR3 DNA reads TGTGCCAGTCCTCATGGGCAGTACTTC. Translation gives CASPHGQYF. The chain carries TRBV6-6 and TRBJ2-5; D is undetermined. This CDR3 has 9 amino acids. Per the germline V gene, CDR1 is MNHNY and CDR2 is SVGAGI (reference sequence). The V and J ends lost 9 bases and 11 bases respectively, with 10 bases between them.